The 6 T cell receptor beta chains given below trace back to one sample, sequenced in a study of T cells after yellow fever vaccination. A single record per CDR3 protein comes from TCRdb applying MiXCR to the 5' RACE reads. Among under 700,000 distinct CDR3 sequences, about a sixth were seen once, and the ten largest hold around 16%. The sequencing here drew on PBMCs, taken about 5 days after the first yellow fever vaccination. These receptors were obtained from a man younger than 30 who received the YFV17D yellow fever vaccine.

V usage is TRBV14 and J usage is TRBJ2-7; the D gene could be TRBD1 or TRBD2 (5 bases each). This CDR3 region has 16 residues. Germline CDR1 is SGHDN and CDR2 is FVKESK. Trimming shortened V by 3 bases and J by 2 bases, and 17 bases separated the two germline ends. The CDR3 nucleotides read TGTGCCAGCAGCCAGGGGAGAGGGGTGAAGACCTACGAGCAGTACTTC. Encoded protein: CASSQGRGVKTYEQYF.

Ten or more counts support this clonotype. The chain combines TRBV19 with TRBJ2-7, with 8 positions matching TRBD1. The CDR3 has 14 residues. The V and J ends lost 2 bases and 6 bases, in that order; junction bases with no gene match: 6. Germline lookup yields CDR1 LNHDA and CDR2 SQIVND (reference sequence). Written as DNA, the CDR3 is TGTGCCAGTAGTATAAGGCAGGGGGCGGTCGAGCAGTACTTC. It specifies CASSIRQGAVEQYF.

The chain has TRBV5-6 and TRBJ2-7, with TRBD2 matching 9 bases. The CDR3 consists of 13 residues. V trimming: 9 bases; J trimming: 4 bases; junction bases outside the gene matches: 8. CDR1 SGHDT and CDR2 YYEEEE come from the germline V gene. The CDR3 DNA reads as TGTGCCATGGGCCGCGGGGGGGCTTACGAGCAGTACTTC. It is translated as CAMGRGGAYEQYF.

This clonotype came up a few times. V is TRBV15 and J is TRBJ2-5; 9 positions match TRBD1. There are 15 residues in the CDR3. The germline V gene has CDR1 LNHNV and CDR2 YYDKDF (reference sequence). Losses at the gene ends were 8 bases for V and 2 bases for J; bases not matched to a gene: 9. The chain's CDR3 is CATSPGDRDQETQYF. The CDR3 DNA is TGTGCCACCTCCCCGGGGGACAGGGATCAAGAGACCCAGTACTTC.

CDR3 bases: TGTGCCAGCAGCGTAGCTAGGCTAGCGGGGGGGGATACGCAGTATTTT. Translating gives CASSVARLAGGDTQYF. The rearrangement uses TRBV9 and TRBJ2-3, with TRBD2 matching over 12 bases. CDR3 size: 16 residues. Germline CDR1 is SGDLS and CDR2 is YYNGEE. V shed 0 bases and J 6 bases; nucleotides not matched to a gene: 5.

The chain carries TRBV4-1 and TRBJ2-2; D is undetermined. This CDR3 contains 19 residues. V was trimmed by 0 bases and J by 5 bases, leaving 22 bases between them. CDR1 and CDR2 (germline): MGHRA, YSYEKL. CDR3 residues: CASSQDPDGAFGRTGELFF. CDR3 coding DNA: TGCGCCAGCAGCCAAGATCCGGACGGAGCTTTTGGTCGGACCGGGGAGCTGTTTTTT.